A selection of T cell receptor beta chains follows, all from one sample in a study of control samples from healthy donors and cancer patients. Sequencing used immunoSEQ multiplex PCR; TCRdb keeps in-frame clones, though not all of them. The sample contains 70,000 to 75,000 clones, less than 90% of which appear only once. Sequenced: blood. The source of these receptors is a woman aged 50 to 65 in good health. Each CDR3 is given without its conserved first and last residue.

j_call	v_call	cdr3_aa
TRBJ2-3	TRBV4-1	ASSQGTGDGTDTQY
TRBJ1-5	TRBV21-1	ARGRGEPAGDQPQH
TRBJ1-2	TRBV19	ASSTRTETNYGYT
TRBJ1-5	TRBV19	ASSWSRTGNQPQH
TRBJ2-2	TRBV12-3/TRBV12-4	ASSRSGELF
TRBJ1-5	TRBV27	ASSLEGVRNQPQH
TRBJ2-7	TRBV7-9	ASSLSVYEQY
TRBJ2-7	TRBV3-1/TRBV3-2	ASSPALAGVSSMQY
TRBJ2-1	TRBV7-9	ASRSGGGPNEQF
TRBJ2-1	TRBV7-9	ASSPGGSYNEQF
TRBJ2-1	TRBV19	ASSIVLAGGNNEQF
TRBJ2-5	TRBV11-2	ASSLVGETQY